What follows are 3 T cell receptor beta chains derived from one specimen sequenced in a study of naive and memory T cell subsets. For blood and skin samples, reverse transcription used TCR alpha and beta constant primers. Each CDR3 protein gets one entry after TCRdb re-called the 5' RACE reads with MiXCR. This table holds under 25,000 distinct CDR3 sequences, roughly 4.1% found once. Whole-blood samples were roughly 2.7 ml of peripheral blood from healthy adult volunteers. The receptor set was obtained from a male donor in good health.

This clonotype showed up many times. V gene TRBV28 combines with J gene TRBJ1-3; the D gene is possibly TRBD1 (5 bases). Trimming stripped 4 bases from V and 5 bases from J, with 18 bases between. Per the germline V gene, CDR1 is MDHEN and CDR2 is SYDVKM. This CDR3 comprises 16 residues. CDR3: CASSSVSGSTRNTIYF. The CDR3 DNA reads TGTGCCAGCAGTTCGGTCTCAGGGAGCACTAGAAACACCATATATTTT.

At least ten counts were recorded for this clonotype. The rearrangement links TRBV12-3 or TRBV12-4 to TRBJ1-4; TRBD1 is a possible D gene (5 bases). CDR3 size: 14 residues. Trimming took off 3 bases at V and 3 bases at J, with 8 bases between the two ends. CDR3 coding DNA: TGTGCCAGCAGTTTCAGGGTGCCTAATGAAAAACTGTTTTTT. Translation gives CASSFRVPNEKLFF.

This clonotype was observed many times. The chain joins TRBV18 to TRBJ1-6, with TRBD1 identical over 7 bases. V shed 3 bases, J shed 7 bases, and the junction held 9 bases outside the gene matches. The CDR3 contains 16 residues. The germline V gene has CDR1 KGHSH and CDR2 LQKENI. CDR3 amino acids: CASSPPTTGRNSPLHF. The CDR3 bases are TGTGCCAGCTCACCGCCAACGACAGGGAGGAATTCACCCCTCCACTTT.